The T cell receptor beta chain under discussion was sequenced for a study of technical replicates of blood from four donors. Only in-frame clones appear in the TCRdb table, and some are missing; sequencing was by immunoSEQ multiplex PCR. The sample consists of tens of thousands of clones, around 95% of them appearing once. The germline CDR1 and CDR2 sequences are SGHRS and YFSETQ. J was trimmed by 6 bases and V by 0 bases; bases with no gene match: 2. CDR3 length: 14 amino acids. The clonotype originates from a human donor in good health. Sequencing used T cells isolated from PBMCs. V is TRBV5-1 and J is TRBJ2-4; 8 bases are shared with TRBD1. The chain's CDR3 is CASSLGQGRNIQYF. In DNA form, the CDR3 reads TGCGCCAGCAGCTTGGGACAGGGGAGAAACATTCAGTACTTC.